This TCR beta chain was sequenced during a study of blood T cell repertoires in COVID-19. Study context: The samples span acute and convalescent COVID-19 from the United States, Italy and Spain. From T cells, B-cell-depleted T cells, or PBMCs came the material, which was cDNA or gDNA.

Trimming took 5 bases from V and 1 from J; bases not matched to a gene: 4. Germline assignment: CDR1 MNHEY and CDR2 SVGAGI. The CDR3 sequence is 15 residues long. Original methodology: Reference gene primers were amplified, and this amplification served to estimate nucleated cell counts. Assay used: immunoSEQ multiplex PCR; TCRdb lists only in-frame clones, some missing. D and trimming were read from the DNA, whereas the V and J calls and clone size are those reported in that table. The sample carries about 95,000 clones, approximately 84% recorded once. The source material was peripheral blood. The sequence was collected from a man aged 80 or over with active or convalescent COVID-19. This chain uses TRBV6-5 with TRBJ1-3; 8 nucleotides match TRBD1. The chain's CDR3 is CASSLRGQSGNTIYF. CDR3 in DNA: TGTGCCAGCAGTCTCAGGGGGCAGTCTGGAAACACCATATATTTT.